This T cell receptor beta chain was recovered during a study of metastatic and nonmetastatic thyroid tumors. Losses at the gene ends were 2 bases for V and 4 bases for J; bases not matched to a gene: 12. Germline V lookup: CDR1 LGHDT, CDR2 YNNKEL (reference sequence). This CDR3 is 17 amino acids long. This clone has a count of ten or more. With MiXCR, TCRdb reprocessed the PCR reads. The sample has around 19,000 clones, roughly 12% seen once; the top ten hold roughly 7.6%. No patient received treatment before thyroid surgery. Sequenced material: blood. The gene calls are TRBV3-1 and TRBJ1-2, with 8 nucleotides matching TRBD1. The clonotype was recovered from a female donor with papillary thyroid cancer or a benign thyroid nodule (not recorded which). Some clones in this sample may be carry-over from other donors' samples. In DNA, the CDR3 is TGTGCCAGCAGCCAATACCTCCCCGGAACAGGGGGCTATGGCTACACCTTC. It encodes CASSQYLPGTGGYGYTF.